The TCR beta chain under discussion was sequenced for a study of cytomegalovirus exposure and HLA in healthy donors. The donors formed part of the roughly 120-subject validation cohort, distinct from the roughly 700-subject first cohort. The protocol was immunoSEQ multiplex PCR, while the TCRdb copy is restricted to in-frame clones and leaves out a portion. The table shows about 330,000 clones, with 80% to 90% occurring only once. The CDR3 has 13 amino acids. Germline-derived CDR1 and CDR2 are SGHRS and YFSETQ. V was trimmed by 2 bases and J by 1 base, leaving 6 bases between them. The V gene is TRBV5-1, the J gene TRBJ2-5; D not resolved. The sequence derives from a woman aged 18-29 years in good health and CMV-seronegative. Material: PBMCs. For the CDR3, the DNA is TGCGCCAGCAGCTTCCCCGGCCAAGAGACCCAGTACTTC. It is translated as CASSFPGQETQYF. Together with reference TRBV5-1 and TRBJ2-5, the CDR3 gives the full variable domain: KAGVTQTPRYLIKTRGQQVTLSCSPISGHRSVSWYQQTPGQGLQFLFEYFSETQRNKGNFPGRFSGRQFSNSRSEMNVSTLELGDSALYLCASSFPGQETQYFGPGTRLLVL.